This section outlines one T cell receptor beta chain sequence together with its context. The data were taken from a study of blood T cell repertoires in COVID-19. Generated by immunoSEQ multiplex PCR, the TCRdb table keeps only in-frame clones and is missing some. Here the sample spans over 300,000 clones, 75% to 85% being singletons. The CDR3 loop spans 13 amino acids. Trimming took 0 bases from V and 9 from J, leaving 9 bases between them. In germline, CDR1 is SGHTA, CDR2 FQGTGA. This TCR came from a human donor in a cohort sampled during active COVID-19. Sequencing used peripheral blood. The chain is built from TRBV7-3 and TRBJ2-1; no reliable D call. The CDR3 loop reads CASSLTYRGEQFF. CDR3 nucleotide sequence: TGTGCCAGCAGCTTAACGTATCGCGGTGAGCAGTTCTTC.